This TCR beta chain comes out of a study of control samples from healthy donors and cancer patients. Produced via immunoSEQ multiplex PCR; TCRdb's table is partial and in-frame only. The sample shows about 58,000 clones, 70% to 90% of them seen only once. The CDR3 sequence is 17 residues long. CDR1 and CDR2 from the germline V gene are SGHNT and YENEEA. Trimming removed 1 base from V and 2 bases from J; junction bases left unmatched: 6. Sample: PBMCs. The gene calls are TRBV11-3 and TRBJ2-3, with TRBD2 identical over 10 bases. The clonotype originates from a woman aged 60 to 75 with lung cancer. CDR3 protein: CASSLGSSGSLTDTQYF. In DNA form, the CDR3 reads TGTGCCAGCAGCTTAGGTTCTAGCGGGAGTCTCACAGATACGCAGTATTTT.